Following are 31 T cell receptor beta chains from one sample sequenced in a study of shared clonotypes between healthy human individuals. TCRdb's copy holds only in-frame clones and misses some; the assay was immunoSEQ multiplex PCR. This table has fewer than 200,000 clones, 65% to 80% appearing once. The sample comprised memory CD4+ T cells sorted from blood. Subset reported: CD45RA-negative fraction. The receptors shown here come from a man aged 25 to 40 in good health.

This rearrangement joins TRBV11-2 to TRBJ2-5, with 7 bases fitting TRBD2. CDR1 is SGHAT, CDR2 FQNNGV, per germline. V shed 5 bases, J shed 3 bases, and the junction held 12 bases outside the gene matches. The CDR3 covers 16 residues. CDR3 coding DNA: TGTGCCAGCAGCCTCAAAGCGGGGACCTGGGAAGAGACCCAGTACTTC. Residues: CASSLKAGTWEETQYF.

The rearrangement uses TRBV6-1 and TRBJ2-5; the match to TRBD1 covers 7 bases. Germline loops: CDR1 MNHNS, CDR2 SASEGT. The J segment lost 2 bases and the V segment lost 5 bases, leaving 5 bases of the junction unmatched. This CDR3 region has 14 residues. The CDR3 region has the DNA TGTGCCAGCAGTTTGGACAGGAGTCAAGAGACCCAGTACTTC. Amino acids: CASSLDRSQETQYF.

This sequence joins TRBV5-4 and TRBJ2-5, with 11 bases identical to TRBD2. Germline V gene lookup returns CDR1 SGHNT and CDR2 YYREEE (reference sequence). V lost 3 bases and J lost 3; bases outside the gene matches: 4. The CDR3 has 15 residues. In DNA form, the CDR3 reads TGTGCCAGCAGCTCCCCGACTAGCGGGAAAGAGACCCAGTACTTC. It translates to CASSSPTSGKETQYF.

The DNA of the CDR3 is TGTGCCAGTAGTATAATTAGTGCCGAATACAATGAGCAGTTCTTC. It encodes CASSIISAEYNEQFF. The gene calls are TRBV19 and TRBJ2-1; D remains unclear. CDR1 is LNHDA, CDR2 SQIVND, per germline (reference sequence). The CDR3 has 15 amino acids. The ends were cut back, 2 bases at V and 4 bases at J, with 12 bases in the middle.

This sequence joins TRBV29-1 and TRBJ2-5; no firm D call. Germline CDR1 SQVTM, CDR2 ANQGSEA. This CDR3 is 12 amino acids long. Trimming removed 0 bases from V and 5 bases from J, with 7 bases in between. The CDR3, as DNA: TGCAGCGTTGAAGAAGGTCCGGAGACCCAGTACTTC. Its translation is CSVEEGPETQYF.

The chain couples TRBV28 to TRBJ2-5; D is uncertain. Germline V gene sequence: CDR1 MDHEN, CDR2 SYDVKM. The CDR3 extends over 13 amino acids. With 2 bases removed from V and 4 bases from J, the gap between germline ends came to 8 bases. CDR3 sequence: CASSLTRRETQYF. CDR3 in DNA: TGTGCCAGCAGTTTAACCCGTCGAGAGACCCAGTACTTC.

The chain is built from TRBV6-5 and TRBJ1-1; TRBD1 matches 8 bases. The CDR3 sequence is 14 residues long. Germline CDR1 and CDR2: MNHEY and SVGAGI. The V and J ends lost 5 bases and 4 bases, in that order; junction bases with no gene match: 6. CDR3: CASSTLQGVTEAFF. CDR3 DNA sequence: TGTGCCAGCAGTACCCTACAGGGGGTCACTGAAGCTTTCTTT.

The chain carries TRBV5-1 and TRBJ2-1; D is unresolved. Germline V CDR1 and CDR2: SGHRS, YFSETQ. V was trimmed by 4 bases and J by 3 bases, leaving 14 bases between them. CDR3 length equals 15 residues. The CDR3 region is CASSTTGVNYNEQFF. CDR3 DNA sequence: TGCGCCAGCAGCACGACTGGGGTGAACTACAATGAGCAGTTCTTC.

The rearrangement links TRBV11-2 to TRBJ2-7; a weak D match, TRBD2 (6 bases). The CDR3 covers 14 residues. Between the trimmed V and J ends, which lost 1 base and 4 bases, there was a span of 11 bases. The germline CDR1 and CDR2 sequences are SGHAT and FQNNGV. The CDR3: CASSLALREYEQYF. Here the CDR3 DNA reads TGTGCCAGCAGCTTAGCGCTCCGGGAGTACGAGCAGTACTTC. Combining the CDR3 with reference TRBV11-2 and TRBJ2-7 gives the whole variable domain EAGVAQSPRYKIIEKRQSVAFWCNPISGHATLYWYQQILGQGPKLLIQFQNNGVVDDSQLPKDRFSAERLKGVDSTLKIQPAKLEDSAVYLCASSLALREYEQYFGPGTRLTVT.

This clone was detected a few times. The chain links TRBV6-1 to TRBJ1-2; a weak D match, TRBD1 (5 bases). Germline V gene lookup returns CDR1 MNHNS and CDR2 SASEGT. V lost 5 bases and J 4 bases, leaving 17 bases between the germline ends. There are 15 residues in the CDR3. DNA of the CDR3: TGTGCCAGCAGTCCTGTATTTAGGGGCGCCTATGGCTACACCTTC. This translates into CASSPVFRGAYGYTF.

Written as DNA, the CDR3 is TGCGCCAGCAGCCGGGGACAGGCGGGAAACATTCAGTACTTC. Protein sequence: CASSRGQAGNIQYF. The V call is TRBV5-1, the J call TRBJ2-4, with 8 bases that match TRBD1. CDR1 is SGHRS and CDR2 is YFSETQ in the germline V gene. Trimming removed 4 bases from V and 6 bases from J; junction bases left unmatched: 6. This CDR3 is 14 amino acids long. The whole variable domain, filled in from reference TRBV5-1 and TRBJ2-4, reads KAGVTQTPRYLIKTRGQQVTLSCSPISGHRSVSWYQQTPGQGLQFLFEYFSETQRNKGNFPGRFSGRQFSNSRSEMNVSTLELGDSALYLCASSRGQAGNIQYFGAGTRLSVL.

This sequence joins TRBV5-1 and TRBJ2-5; 10 bases map to TRBD2. This CDR3 is built from 15 residues. J was trimmed by 1 base and V by 2 bases; bases with no gene match: 2. From germline, CDR1 is SGHRS and CDR2 YFSETQ. The CDR3 sequence: CASSLSGRAQETQYF. CDR3 nucleotides: TGCGCCAGCAGCTTAAGCGGGAGGGCCCAAGAGACCCAGTACTTC. Full variable domain (outside the CDR3, taken from reference TRBV5-1 and TRBJ2-5): KAGVTQTPRYLIKTRGQQVTLSCSPISGHRSVSWYQQTPGQGLQFLFEYFSETQRNKGNFPGRFSGRQFSNSRSEMNVSTLELGDSALYLCASSLSGRAQETQYFGPGTRLLVL.

This clone has more than one count but fewer than ten. This chain links TRBV2 with TRBJ1-4; weak D call: TRBD1 (6 bases). V lost 10 bases to trimming and J lost 8 bases, with 23 bases between them. The CDR3 has 15 residues. Germline-derived CDR1 and CDR2 are SNHLY and FYNNEI. The CDR3 loop is CATKTKTGLSEKLFF. The DNA of the CDR3 is TGTGCCACCAAGACCAAAACAGGGTTGAGCGAAAAACTGTTTTTT.

The rearrangement links TRBV5-1 to TRBJ2-1, with 9 bases matching TRBD1. The junction had 8 bases not matched to a gene; V was cut back by 3 bases and J by 7 bases. CDR1 and CDR2 (germline): SGHRS, YFSETQ. The CDR3 is 15 residues long. CDR3: CASSWAGTGRNEQFF. The CDR3 region has the DNA TGCGCCAGCAGCTGGGCCGGGACAGGGCGAAATGAGCAGTTCTTC.

This clone was seen once. The chain recombines TRBV29-1 with TRBJ1-1, with TRBD1 matching 8 bases. Germline V gene data show CDR1 as SQVTM and CDR2 as ANQGSEA. Trimming at V came to 6 bases and at J to 0 bases, leaving 3 bases not matched to a gene. The CDR3 length is 13 residues. The CDR3 spells CSVRTGLNTEAFF. The CDR3 nucleotides are TGCAGCGTGCGGACAGGGTTGAACACTGAAGCTTTCTTT. Drawing the rest from reference TRBV29-1 and TRBJ1-1, the complete variable domain is SAVISQKPSRDICQRGTSLTIQCQVDSQVTMMFWYRQQPGQSLTLIATANQGSEATYESGFVIDKFPISRPNLTFSTLTVSNMSPEDSSIYLCSVRTGLNTEAFFGQGTRLTVV.

The V and J genes are TRBV5-1 and TRBJ2-5; D perhaps matches TRBD1 (6 bases). V was pared by 2 bases and J by 9 bases, with 14 bases between. CDR1 SGHRS and CDR2 YFSETQ come from the germline V gene. CDR3 length equals 13 residues. CDR3 DNA: TGCGCCAGCAGCTTAGGACAGCAAGGGGCCCAGTACTTC. As protein: CASSLGQQGAQYF.

The V gene is TRBV7-2, the J gene TRBJ2-7, with 8 positions matching TRBD2. V gave up 1 base and J gave up 1 base; unmatched junction bases: 3. Looked up from germline, CDR1 is SGHTA and CDR2 is FQGNSA. This CDR3 spans 15 amino acids. CDR3 region: CASSLESGSSYEQYF. The DNA of the CDR3 is TGTGCCAGCAGCTTAGAGAGCGGGAGTTCCTACGAGCAGTACTTC.

This clone was detected once. This chain uses TRBV11-2 with TRBJ2-7; 10 bases agree with TRBD1. This CDR3 is 13 amino acids long. Germline CDR1 and CDR2: SGHAT and FQNNGV. J gave up 4 bases and V 4 bases, and 1 base lay outside the gene matches. CDR3 bases: TGTGCCAGCAGCTGGACAGGGGGGTACGAGCAGTACTTC. It translates to CASSWTGGYEQYF.

The V call is TRBV19, the J call TRBJ1-2, with D possibly matching TRBD1 (6 bases). Germline V gene data show CDR1 as LNHDA and CDR2 as SQIVND (reference sequence). The CDR3 contains 13 residues. Trimming cost V 7 bases and J 6 bases, with 15 bases left between them. The CDR3 is CASKRDKVDGYTF. CDR3 coding DNA: TGTGCCAGTAAGCGGGACAAGGTGGATGGCTACACCTTC.

This clone is a singleton in its sample. The chain is built from TRBV28 and TRBJ1-3, with TRBD1 as a possible D gene (5 bases). The germline gives CDR1 MDHEN, CDR2 SYDVKM. Deletions cut 4 bases from V and 1 base from J, with 8 bases between. This CDR3 spans 14 amino acids. CDR3 in amino acids: CASSSGTSGNTIYF. The CDR3, as DNA: TGTGCCAGCAGTTCCGGGACTTCTGGAAACACCATATATTTT.

The chain couples TRBV10-1 to TRBJ2-2; 7 bases are a match to TRBD1. The CDR3 length is 14 residues. After removal of 6 bases from V and 5 bases from J, the junction contained 6 bases not matched to a gene. CDR1 and CDR2 (germline): WNHNN, SYGVQD (reference sequence). The CDR3 DNA reads TGCGCCAGCAGAAGCGACAGGGAAACCGGGGAGCTGTTTTTT. It codes for CASRSDRETGELFF.

The rearrangement uses TRBV6-6 and TRBJ2-5; maybe TRBD2 (6 bases). This CDR3 has 15 residues. Trimming took 7 bases from V and 0 from J, leaving 15 bases between them. CDR1 is MNHNY and CDR2 is SVGAGI in the germline V gene (reference sequence). CDR3 DNA sequence: TGTGCCAGCAACCTTGCGGGACTGTACCAAGAGACCCAGTACTTC. This sequence encodes CASNLAGLYQETQYF.

The rearrangement joins TRBV6-4 to TRBJ2-3, with D perhaps matching TRBD1 (5 bases). CDR3 length: 13 amino acids. V lost 2 bases and J 8 bases, leaving 11 bases between the germline ends. Germline-derived CDR1 and CDR2 are MRHNA and SNTAGT. CDR3 loop: CASSDDSQGTQYF. CDR3 nucleotide sequence: TGTGCCAGCAGTGACGATTCCCAGGGTACGCAGTATTTT.

The chain recombines TRBV7-9 with TRBJ1-1; 8 nucleotides align to TRBD1. This CDR3 comprises 15 residues. V gave up 3 bases and J gave up 6 bases; unmatched junction bases: 9. CDR1 SEHNR and CDR2 FQNEAQ come from the germline V gene (reference sequence). The CDR3 spells CASSFPTGVSSEAFF. The CDR3 DNA is TGTGCCAGCAGCTTTCCGACAGGGGTTTCGTCTGAAGCTTTCTTT.

The chain joins TRBV11-3 to TRBJ2-7, with D tentatively TRBD2 (5 bases). CDR1 is SGHNT, CDR2 YENEEA, per germline. CDR3 size: 14 residues. Trimming removed 5 bases at V and 2 bases at J, with 13 bases between. The CDR3 is CASSGRAEPYEQYF. The CDR3, as DNA: TGTGCCAGCAGCGGGAGAGCAGAACCCTACGAGCAGTACTTC.

The chain recombines TRBV5-8 with TRBJ2-1; D is perhaps TRBD2 (5 bases). The CDR3 has 16 residues. Trimming left V 2 bases short and J 10 bases short, with 22 bases between. In germline, CDR1 is SGHTS, CDR2 YDEGEE. In DNA form, the CDR3 reads TGTGCCAGCAGCTTCTGGGAGAGCAGCCGGGCGGAGGAGCAGTTCTTC. This gives the protein CASSFWESSRAEEQFF.

The chain combines TRBV5-1 with TRBJ2-7; D is uncertain. The CDR3 has 14 amino acids. Germline V gene sequence: CDR1 SGHRS, CDR2 YFSETQ. Trimming took 4 bases from V and 6 from J, leaving 17 bases between them. CDR3 sequence reads: CASSLVGSAVEQYF. CDR3 nucleotides: TGCGCCAGCAGCCTAGTAGGCAGTGCGGTCGAGCAGTACTTC.

The chain uses TRBV5-6 and TRBJ1-2; the D gene is possibly TRBD1 (5 bases). Germline V gene lookup returns CDR1 SGHDT and CDR2 YYEEEE. Between the trimmed V and J ends, which lost 0 bases and 3 bases, there was a span of 15 bases. This CDR3 has 16 residues. CDR3 sequence: CASSLDGRRGHYGYTF. In DNA, the CDR3 is TGTGCCAGCAGCTTGGACGGACGGAGGGGACACTATGGCTACACCTTC.

This clone was detected ten times or more. Here the CDR3 reads CASSPDQNFGQHF. As DNA, the CDR3 is TGTGCCAGCAGCCCCGACCAGAATTTCGGGCAGCATTTT. The V and J genes are TRBV2 and TRBJ1-5, with D hard to call. V dropped 6 bases and J dropped 13 bases, with 19 bases sitting between them. The V gene's germline CDR1 is SNHLY and CDR2 FYNNEI. This CDR3 is built from 13 residues.

The V and J genes are TRBV5-1 and TRBJ2-7, with D perhaps given as TRBD1 or TRBD2 (5 bases each). The CDR3 is made up of 16 amino acids. V dropped 7 bases and J dropped 10 bases, with 30 bases sitting between them. In germline, CDR1 is SGHRS, CDR2 YFSETQ. In nucleotides, the CDR3 is TGCGCCAGCTTAGCCACTCCGGGGCACACGACTGGCGAACAGTACTTC. It specifies CASLATPGHTTGEQYF.

This clone occurred once. V is TRBV11-2 and J is TRBJ2-3, with TRBD1 identical over 12 bases. The germline V gene encodes CDR1 SGHAT and CDR2 FQNNGV. Unmatched junction bases numbered 6, after V lost 5 bases and J lost 3 bases. The CDR3 runs to 16 residues. The CDR3 nucleotides are TGTGCCAGCAGCAAGGGACAGGGGGCGAGGACAGATACGCAGTATTTT. Its protein product is CASSKGQGARTDTQYF.